The present entry profiles one T cell receptor beta chain with its context. The data are from a study of blood T cell repertoires in COVID-19. The method was immunoSEQ multiplex PCR; TCRdb's version includes in-frame clones alone and lacks a portion of them. The sample lists about 180,000 clones, approximately 85% occurring once. The clonotype originates from a man aged 55-75 years with acute or convalescent COVID-19. The sequenced material came from peripheral blood.

CDR3 amino acids: CASSYYGTGGNGYTF. The DNA of the CDR3 is TGTGCCAGCAGTTACTACGGGACAGGGGGCAATGGCTACACCTTC. The rearrangement joins TRBV6-5 to TRBJ1-2; 12 bases line up with TRBD1. The V gene's germline CDR1 is MNHEY and CDR2 SVGAGI. V trimming: 1 base; J trimming: 6 bases; junction bases outside the gene matches: 3. The CDR3 runs to 15 residues.